This entry lists 32 T cell receptor beta chains sequenced from one sample in a study of blood T cell repertoires in COVID-19. Clones were read by immunoSEQ multiplex PCR, and TCRdb kept only the in-frame ones, dropping some. The sample records around 100,000 clones, about 80% being singletons. The sequenced sample consisted of peripheral blood. These TCRs come from a man aged 55 to 70 with acute or convalescent COVID-19.

This chain joins TRBV6-2 or TRBV6-3 and TRBJ1-6; D gene uncertain. This CDR3 region has 15 residues. Germline CDR1 MNHEY, CDR2 SVGEGT. V lost 5 bases and J 7 bases, leaving 15 bases between the germline ends. CDR3 nucleotide sequence: TGTGCCAGCAGTCCGACCCTGGCGGGGAATTCACCCCTCCACTTT. Its translation is CASSPTLAGNSPLHF.

This clone was picked up a small number of times. This chain links TRBV7-6 with TRBJ2-1; D is possibly TRBD1 (6 bases). The length of the CDR3 is 13 residues. V was clipped by 3 bases and J by 9 bases, with 12 bases between them. Germline-derived CDR1 and CDR2 are SGHVS and FNYEAQ. The CDR3 sequence: CASSFYRAPEQFF. In nucleotides, the CDR3 is TGTGCCAGCAGCTTTTACAGGGCCCCTGAGCAGTTCTTC.

The J gene is TRBJ1-1, the V gene TRBV3-1 (or the pseudogene TRBV3-2); D remains unclear. The germline V and J ends were trimmed by 1 base and 8 bases, with 8 bases remaining between them. Germline CDR1 and CDR2: LGHDT and YNNKEL (reference sequence). The CDR3 sequence is 12 residues long. The DNA of the CDR3 is TGTGCCAGCAGCCAAGTCAGTACCGAAGCTTTCTTT. It translates to CASSQVSTEAFF.

The chain is built from TRBV6-1 and TRBJ2-3; 15 bases map to TRBD2. Trimming removed 4 bases from V and 0 bases from J; junction bases left unmatched: 8. The length of the CDR3 is 19 residues. Germline loops: CDR1 MNHNS, CDR2 SASEGT. DNA for the CDR3: TGTGCCAGCAGTGCCCGGACTAGCGGGGGGGGAACTAGCACAGATACGCAGTATTTT. As protein: CASSARTSGGGTSTDTQYF.

CDR3 amino acids: CASSQEEGANEQFF. The CDR3 nucleotides are TGCGCCAGCAGCCAAGAGGAGGGGGCAAATGAGCAGTTCTTC. The chain has TRBV4-3 and TRBJ2-1, with D possibly TRBD1 on 7 matching bases. CDR1 LGHNA and CDR2 YSLEER come from the germline V gene. This CDR3 region has 14 residues. The V and J ends lost 0 bases and 7 bases respectively, with 10 bases between them.

This chain links TRBV19 with TRBJ1-1; 7 nucleotides match TRBD1. CDR3 length: 16 residues. The V segment lost 3 bases and the J segment 1 base; nucleotides outside the gene matches: 8. In germline, CDR1 is LNHDA, CDR2 SQIVND (reference sequence). The CDR3 DNA is TGTGCCAGTAGTATCCTGACAGGGCGCTCGAACACTGAAGCTTTCTTT. Protein product: CASSILTGRSNTEAFF. The variable domain in full, with the rest retrieved from reference TRBV19 and TRBJ1-1, is DGGITQSPKYLFRKEGQNVTLSCEQNLNHDAMYWYRQDPGQGLRLIYYSQIVNDFQKGDIAEGYSVSREKKESFPLTVTSAQKNPTAFYLCASSILTGRSNTEAFFGQGTRLTVV.

V and J are TRBV10-1 and TRBJ1-1; perhaps TRBD1 as D (6 bases). V gave up 7 bases and J gave up 0 bases, with 27 bases separating them. The CDR3 is 19 residues long. The germline gives CDR1 WNHNN, CDR2 SYGVQD (reference sequence). CDR3 coding DNA: TGCGCCAGCACTCAACAGGGCCCTCACTACACCCCTATGAACACTGAAGCTTTCTTT. Residues: CASTQQGPHYTPMNTEAFF.

This clone has more than one count but fewer than ten. V gene TRBV5-1 combines with J gene TRBJ1-2; 7 bases line up with TRBD1. The CDR3 runs to 13 residues. V was clipped by 1 base and J by 6 bases; unmatched bases: 3. The V gene's germline CDR1 is SGHRS and CDR2 YFSETQ. CDR3 sequence (DNA): TGCGCCAGCAGCTTGCAGGGGGTGGATGGCTACACCTTC. Translated: CASSLQGVDGYTF.

The chain employs TRBV20-1 and TRBJ1-2; 9 nucleotides match TRBD1. Germline CDR1 reads DFQATT; CDR2 reads SNEGSKA (reference sequence). The CDR3 sequence is 13 residues long. The trim removed 3 bases at V and 8 bases at J, leaving 7 bases unmatched. CDR3 region: CSASPGQGWGYTF. CDR3 coding DNA: TGCAGTGCTAGTCCGGGACAGGGATGGGGCTACACCTTC.

The V call is TRBV12-3 or TRBV12-4, the J call TRBJ1-5; the D is unclear. The CDR3 loop spans 12 amino acids. Trimming removed 5 bases at V and 6 bases at J, with 8 bases between. The CDR3 here is CASSKEGQPQHF. The CDR3 DNA reads TGTGCCAGCAGTAAAGAGGGTCAGCCCCAGCATTTT.

The gene calls are TRBV2 and TRBJ1-5; tentative D call: TRBD1 (6 bases). Per the germline V gene, CDR1 is SNHLY and CDR2 is FYNNEI. The V end lost 3 bases, the J end lost 4 bases, and 10 bases lay between the germline ends. The CDR3 length is 14 residues. CDR3 nucleotide sequence: TGTGCCAGCAGTGATCCACAGGGTAATCAGCCCCAGCATTTT. Encoded protein: CASSDPQGNQPQHF.

V and J are TRBV7-6 and TRBJ1-5; TRBD1 matches 7 bases. CDR3 length equals 13 residues. With V trimmed by 5 bases and J by 5 bases, 3 bases remained unmatched. Per the germline V gene, CDR1 is SGHVS and CDR2 is FNYEAQ. In nucleotides, the CDR3 is TGTGCCAGCAGCAGGGGGCTGGATCAGCCCCAGCATTTT. This translates into CASSRGLDQPQHF.

The chain is built from TRBV2 and TRBJ2-6; 8 positions agree with TRBD1. The ends lost 7 bases at V and 0 bases at J; junction bases unmatched: 14. The CDR3 is 19 amino acids. Germline-derived CDR1 and CDR2 are SNHLY and FYNNEI. Written as DNA, the CDR3 is TGTGCCAGCACTATGGCGACTCCGGGACAGGTCTCTGGGGCCAACGTCCTGACTTTC. It yields the protein CASTMATPGQVSGANVLTF. Full variable domain (missing parts from reference TRBV2 and TRBJ2-6): EPEVTQTPSHQVTQMGQEVILRCVPISNHLYFYWYRQILGQKVEFLVSFYNNEISEKSEIFDDQFSVERPDGSNFTLKIRSTKLEDSAMYFCASTMATPGQVSGANVLTFGAGSRLTVL.

V is TRBV10-3 and J is TRBJ2-3; unclear D gene. CDR1 is ENHRY and CDR2 is SYGVKD in the germline V gene. V was cut by 9 bases and J by 6 bases, with 16 bases left in between. CDR3 length equals 13 residues. CDR3 region: CAITPGGPDTQYF. The CDR3 bases are TGTGCCATTACCCCGGGTGGCCCGGATACGCAGTATTTT.

V is TRBV9 and J is TRBJ2-7; no clear D. V gave up 2 bases and J gave up 6 bases, with 12 bases separating them. Per germline, CDR1 SGDLS and CDR2 YYNGEE. The CDR3 totals 13 residues. The CDR3 loop reads CASSVSLGFEQYF. In nucleotides, the CDR3 is TGTGCCAGCAGCGTCAGTCTGGGCTTCGAGCAGTACTTC.

The chain employs TRBV18 and TRBJ1-1; tentatively, D is TRBD1 (5 bases). The CDR3 totals 14 residues. CDR1 and CDR2 (germline): KGHSH, LQKENI. Trimming removed 4 bases at V and 4 bases at J, with 13 bases between. As DNA, the CDR3 is TGTGCCAGCTCACAGACCGACAGCCTCACTGAAGCTTTCTTT. Translated, it gives CASSQTDSLTEAFF.

This CDR3 reads CASSQDRSGYYGYTF. DNA of the CDR3: TGCGCCAGCAGCCAAGATCGGAGCGGCTACTATGGCTACACCTTC. The V gene is TRBV4-1, the J gene TRBJ1-2; D is ambiguous. The CDR3 runs 15 residues. Germline V lookup: CDR1 MGHRA, CDR2 YSYEKL. With 0 bases removed from V and 3 bases from J, the gap between germline ends came to 11 bases.

The rearrangement joins TRBV11-2 to TRBJ2-5; weak D call: TRBD2 (6 bases). The CDR3 is 15 residues long. Trimming left V 5 bases short and J 5 bases short, with 18 bases between. In germline, CDR1 is SGHAT, CDR2 FQNNGV. In DNA, the CDR3 is TGTGCCAGCAGCCCCCAGTTAGGGAGCGGGGAGACCCAGTACTTC. Residues: CASSPQLGSGETQYF. Combining the CDR3 with reference TRBV11-2 and TRBJ2-5 gives the whole variable domain EAGVAQSPRYKIIEKRQSVAFWCNPISGHATLYWYQQILGQGPKLLIQFQNNGVVDDSQLPKDRFSAERLKGVDSTLKIQPAKLEDSAVYLCASSPQLGSGETQYFGPGTRLLVL.

This sequence joins TRBV13 and TRBJ1-2; TRBD1 matches at 7 bases. The ends lost 5 bases at V and 2 bases at J; junction bases unmatched: 2. The CDR3 is made up of 13 amino acids. The germline V gene encodes CDR1 PRHDT and CDR2 FYEKMQ (reference sequence). The CDR3 loop reads CASSAQGNYGYTF. The CDR3 DNA is TGTGCCAGCAGCGCACAGGGGAACTATGGCTACACCTTC.

CDR3 loop: CASGLWELNTEAFF. CDR3 coding DNA: TGTGCTAGTGGTTTGTGGGAGCTGAACACTGAAGCTTTCTTT. The V and J genes are TRBV12-5 and TRBJ1-1; the D is unclear. Trimming left V 2 bases short and J 0 bases short, with 7 bases between. The CDR3 has 14 residues. Germline V gene lookup returns CDR1 LGHNT and CDR2 FRNRAP.

This chain uses TRBV5-1 with TRBJ2-3; weak D call: TRBD1 (5 bases). Germline lookup yields CDR1 SGHRS and CDR2 YFSETQ. The CDR3 loop spans 12 amino acids. Trimming pared 4 bases from V and 9 bases from J, leaving 12 bases between. The CDR3 bases are TGCGCCAGCAGCCAGACAGATGCAACGCAGTATTTT. Protein: CASSQTDATQYF.

The chain is built from TRBV19 and TRBJ1-5, with D unclear. CDR1 is LNHDA, CDR2 SQIVND, per germline (reference sequence). The CDR3 has 17 residues. V was pared by 3 bases and J by 0 bases, with 15 bases between. The CDR3 spells CASSINPGVYSNQPQHF. CDR3 bases: TGTGCCAGTAGTATTAATCCAGGCGTATATAGCAATCAGCCCCAGCATTTT.

The genes are TRBV5-6 and TRBJ1-2, with 10 bases fitting TRBD1. This CDR3 spans 15 amino acids. Germline V gene sequence: CDR1 SGHDT, CDR2 YYEEEE. J was trimmed by 4 bases and V by 4 bases; bases with no gene match: 7. This CDR3 is CASSPGTGATYGYTF. The CDR3 coding sequence is TGTGCCAGCAGCCCCGGGACAGGGGCCACCTATGGCTACACCTTC.

This clone was counted a few times. The chain combines TRBV3-1 (or the pseudogene TRBV3-2) with TRBJ2-2; 7 nucleotides agree with TRBD1. This CDR3 is built from 16 residues. CDR1 and CDR2 from the germline V gene are LGHDT and YNNKEL (reference sequence). Trimming at V came to 1 base and at J to 5 bases, leaving 7 bases not matched to a gene. CDR3 protein: CASSQVVGGGTGELFF. As DNA, the CDR3 is TGTGCCAGCAGCCAAGTTGTAGGGGGCGGAACCGGGGAGCTGTTTTTT.

This chain's CDR3 is CASSLRGGSYNSPLHF. The CDR3 DNA sequence: TGTGCCAGCAGCTTGAGGGGGGGCTCCTATAATTCACCCCTCCACTTT. This rearrangement joins TRBV5-5 to TRBJ1-6, with a tentative D call TRBD1 (6 bases). CDR1 SGHKS and CDR2 YYEKEE come from the germline V gene (reference sequence). The germline V and J ends were trimmed by 1 base and 0 bases, with 8 bases remaining between them. This CDR3 contains 16 residues.

In this sample, this clone turned up a few times. The chain recombines TRBV6-5 with TRBJ1-6; TRBD1 matches at 7 bases. CDR1 is MNHEY and CDR2 is SVGAGI in the germline V gene. V lost 6 bases, J lost 14 bases, and 7 bases stayed unmatched. The CDR3 is 12 residues long. CDR3 nucleotide sequence: TGTGCCAGCAGACTCGGACAGGCTGCCCTCCACTTT. Translating it yields CASRLGQAALHF.

The chain employs TRBV7-2 and TRBJ1-2, with D unresolved. CDR3 size: 13 residues. V dropped 1 base and J dropped 2 bases, with 5 bases sitting between them. Germline CDR1 is SGHTA and CDR2 is FQGNSA. CDR3 nucleotides: TGTGCCAGCAGCTTAGTTAGCAACTATGGCTACACCTTC. It encodes CASSLVSNYGYTF.

CDR3 sequence: CASSEMLVANYGYTF. For the CDR3, the DNA is TGTGCCAGCAGTGAGATGTTAGTTGCTAACTATGGCTACACCTTC. This chain uses TRBV2 with TRBJ1-2; D gene ambiguous. The CDR3 totals 15 residues. Germline-derived CDR1 and CDR2 are SNHLY and FYNNEI. V was shortened by 3 bases and J by 0 bases, with 11 bases between the two germline ends.

This rearrangement joins TRBV6-5 to TRBJ1-4; D is ambiguous. With 7 bases removed from V and 0 bases from J, the gap between germline ends came to 12 bases. Germline CDR1 MNHEY, CDR2 SVGAGI. The length of the CDR3 is 15 residues. The CDR3 sequence: CASKIASSTNEKLFF. As DNA, the CDR3 is TGTGCCAGCAAAATAGCCTCATCAACTAATGAAAAACTGTTTTTT.

The V gene is TRBV13, the J gene TRBJ1-4, with TRBD1 identical over 7 bases. V dropped 4 bases and J dropped 4; count of bases not matched to a gene: 6. The CDR3 totals 15 residues. Germline V gene sequence: CDR1 PRHDT, CDR2 FYEKMQ (reference sequence). DNA for the CDR3: TGTGCCAGCAGCTCAGGACAGGACCTTAATGAAAAACTGTTTTTT. Its translation: CASSSGQDLNEKLFF.

The chain joins TRBV9 to TRBJ1-1; 11 bases align to TRBD1. V lost 4 bases and J lost 0; bases outside the gene matches: 8. The germline CDR1 and CDR2 sequences are SGDLS and YYNGEE. The CDR3 runs to 17 residues. Written as DNA, the CDR3 is TGTGCCAGCAGCCCGGGACAGGGGGACGTCATGAACACTGAAGCTTTCTTT. Amino acid sequence: CASSPGQGDVMNTEAFF.

The rearrangement joins TRBV19 to TRBJ1-4; D remains ambiguous. CDR3 length: 15 amino acids. Trimming took off 1 base at V and 0 bases at J, with 6 bases between the two ends. Germline CDR1 is LNHDA and CDR2 is SQIVND (reference sequence). The CDR3 DNA reads TGTGCCAGTAGTATAGCCGGGGCAACTAATGAAAAACTGTTTTTT. It is translated as CASSIAGATNEKLFF.